The clone carrying this T cell receptor (beta chain) was detected a few times. Its antigen is unidentified. This entry belongs to a study of T-cell memory formation after mild COVID-19. General observations from the study: Specificity for SARS-CoV-2 was not confirmed among the second-wave clones peaking on day 37. Cross-reactive memory appears to have joined, as suggested by some responding clones showing up in pre-infection memory.

Germline lookup yields CDR1 SGHRS and CDR2 YFSETQ. This CDR3 contains 13 residues. The ends were cut back, 0 bases at V and 6 bases at J, with 6 bases in the middle. The 5'RACE method, run with constant-segment primers, produced TCR alpha and TCR beta cDNA libraries (carrying sample barcodes and UMIs). TCRdb recomputed calls from the 5' RACE reads with MiXCR, one row per CDR3 protein. This table has roughly 480,000 distinct CDR3 sequences, about 23% appearing once. The TCR comes from an adult woman who had mild COVID-19 (a few samples of this study predate the infection). Cell type and time point are not known. V gene TRBV5-1 combines with J gene TRBJ2-2; D is ambiguous. The specimen sequenced was PBMCs or a T cell subset sorted from them (not recorded which). CDR3 protein: CASSLDPSGELFF. CDR3 DNA sequence: TGCGCCAGCAGCTTGGACCCTTCCGGGGAGCTGTTTTTT.